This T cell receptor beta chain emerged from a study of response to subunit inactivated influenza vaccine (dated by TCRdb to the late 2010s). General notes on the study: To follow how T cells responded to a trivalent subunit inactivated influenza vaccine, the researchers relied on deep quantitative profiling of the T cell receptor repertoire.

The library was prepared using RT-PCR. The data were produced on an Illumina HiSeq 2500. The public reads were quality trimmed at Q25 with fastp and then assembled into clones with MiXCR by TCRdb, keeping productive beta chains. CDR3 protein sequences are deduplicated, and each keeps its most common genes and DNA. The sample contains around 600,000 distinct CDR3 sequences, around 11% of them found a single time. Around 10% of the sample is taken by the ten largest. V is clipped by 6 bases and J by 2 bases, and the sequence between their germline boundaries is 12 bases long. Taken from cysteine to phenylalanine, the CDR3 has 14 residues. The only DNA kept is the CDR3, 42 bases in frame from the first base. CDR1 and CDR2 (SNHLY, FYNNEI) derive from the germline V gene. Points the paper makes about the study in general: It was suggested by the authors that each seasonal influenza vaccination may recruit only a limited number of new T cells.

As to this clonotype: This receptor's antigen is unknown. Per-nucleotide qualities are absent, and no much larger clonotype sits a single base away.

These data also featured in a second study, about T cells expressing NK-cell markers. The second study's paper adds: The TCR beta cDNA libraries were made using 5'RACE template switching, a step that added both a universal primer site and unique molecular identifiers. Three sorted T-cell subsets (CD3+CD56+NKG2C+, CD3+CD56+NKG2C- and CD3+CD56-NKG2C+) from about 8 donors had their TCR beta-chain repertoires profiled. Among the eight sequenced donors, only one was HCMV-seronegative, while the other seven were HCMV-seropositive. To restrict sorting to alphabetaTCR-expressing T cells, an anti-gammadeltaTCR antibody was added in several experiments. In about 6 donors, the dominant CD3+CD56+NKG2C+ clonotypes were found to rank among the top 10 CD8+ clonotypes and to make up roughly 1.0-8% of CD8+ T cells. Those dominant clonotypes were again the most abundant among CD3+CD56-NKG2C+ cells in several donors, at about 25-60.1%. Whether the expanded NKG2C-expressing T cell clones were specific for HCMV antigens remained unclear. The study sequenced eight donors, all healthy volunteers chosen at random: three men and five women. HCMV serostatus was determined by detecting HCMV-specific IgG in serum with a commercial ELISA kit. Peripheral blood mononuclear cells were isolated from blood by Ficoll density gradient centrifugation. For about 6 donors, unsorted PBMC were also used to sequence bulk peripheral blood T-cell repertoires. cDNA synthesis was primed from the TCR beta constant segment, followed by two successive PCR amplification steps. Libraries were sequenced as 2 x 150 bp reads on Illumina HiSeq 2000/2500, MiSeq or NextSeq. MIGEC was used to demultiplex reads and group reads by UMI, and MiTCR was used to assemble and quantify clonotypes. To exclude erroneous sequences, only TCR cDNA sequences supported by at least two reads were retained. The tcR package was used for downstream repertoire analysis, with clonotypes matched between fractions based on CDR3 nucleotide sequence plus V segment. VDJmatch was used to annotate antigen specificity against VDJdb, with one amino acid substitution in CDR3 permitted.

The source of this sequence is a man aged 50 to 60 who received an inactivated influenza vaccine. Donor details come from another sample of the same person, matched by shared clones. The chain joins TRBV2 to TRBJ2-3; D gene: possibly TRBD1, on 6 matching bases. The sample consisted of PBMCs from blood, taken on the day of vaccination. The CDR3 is CASRNREVTDTQYF. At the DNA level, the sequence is TGTGCCAGCAGAAACAGGGAAGTCACAGATACGCAGTATTTT. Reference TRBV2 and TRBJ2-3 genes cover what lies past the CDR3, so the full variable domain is EPEVTQTPSHQVTQMGQEVILRCVPISNHLYFYWYRQILGQKVEFLVSFYNNEISEKSEIFDDQFSVERPDGSNFTLKIRSTKLEDSAMYFCASRNREVTDTQYFGPGTRLTVL.